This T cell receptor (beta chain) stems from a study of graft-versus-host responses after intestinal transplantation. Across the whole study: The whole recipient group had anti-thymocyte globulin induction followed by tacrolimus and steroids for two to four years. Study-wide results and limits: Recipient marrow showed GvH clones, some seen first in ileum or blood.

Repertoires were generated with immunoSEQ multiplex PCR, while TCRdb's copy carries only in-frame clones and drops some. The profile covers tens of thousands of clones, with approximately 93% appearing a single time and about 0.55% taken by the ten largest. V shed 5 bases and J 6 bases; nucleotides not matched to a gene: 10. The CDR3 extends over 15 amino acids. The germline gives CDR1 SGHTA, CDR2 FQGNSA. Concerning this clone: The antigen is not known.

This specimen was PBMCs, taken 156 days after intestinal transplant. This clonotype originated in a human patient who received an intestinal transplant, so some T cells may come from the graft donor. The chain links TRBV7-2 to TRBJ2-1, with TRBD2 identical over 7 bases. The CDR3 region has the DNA TGTGCCAGCAGCGGGAGGGCAAGCTTAGGCAATGAGCAGTTCTTC. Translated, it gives CASSGRASLGNEQFF.